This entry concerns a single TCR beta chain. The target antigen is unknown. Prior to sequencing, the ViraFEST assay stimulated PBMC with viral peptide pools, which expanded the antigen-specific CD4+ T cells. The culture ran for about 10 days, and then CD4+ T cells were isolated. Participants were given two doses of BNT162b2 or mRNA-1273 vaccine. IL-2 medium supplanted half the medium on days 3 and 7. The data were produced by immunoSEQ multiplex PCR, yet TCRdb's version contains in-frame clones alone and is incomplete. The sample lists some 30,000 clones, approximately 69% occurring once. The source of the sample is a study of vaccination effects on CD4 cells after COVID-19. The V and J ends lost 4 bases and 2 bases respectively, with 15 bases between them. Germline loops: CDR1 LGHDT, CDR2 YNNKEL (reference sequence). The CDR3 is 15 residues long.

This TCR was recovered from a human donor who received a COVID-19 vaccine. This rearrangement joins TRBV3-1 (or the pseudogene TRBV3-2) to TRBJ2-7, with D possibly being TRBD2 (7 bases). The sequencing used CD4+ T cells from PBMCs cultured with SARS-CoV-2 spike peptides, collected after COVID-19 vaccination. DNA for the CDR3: TGTGCCAGCAGCCGGGTCCGGGGGGCACCCTACGAGCAGTACTTC. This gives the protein CASSRVRGAPYEQYF.